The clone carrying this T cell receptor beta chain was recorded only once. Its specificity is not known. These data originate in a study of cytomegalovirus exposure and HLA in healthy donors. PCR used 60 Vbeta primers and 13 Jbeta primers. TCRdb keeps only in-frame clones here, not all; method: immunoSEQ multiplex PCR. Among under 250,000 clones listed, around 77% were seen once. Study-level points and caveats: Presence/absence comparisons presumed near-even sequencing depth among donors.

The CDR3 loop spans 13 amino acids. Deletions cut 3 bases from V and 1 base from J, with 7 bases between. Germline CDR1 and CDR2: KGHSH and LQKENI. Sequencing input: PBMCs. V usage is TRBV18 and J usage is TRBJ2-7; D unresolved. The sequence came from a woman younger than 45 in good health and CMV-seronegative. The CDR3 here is CASSPGASYEQYF. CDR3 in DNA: TGTGCCAGCTCACCGGGCGCTTCCTACGAGCAGTACTTC.